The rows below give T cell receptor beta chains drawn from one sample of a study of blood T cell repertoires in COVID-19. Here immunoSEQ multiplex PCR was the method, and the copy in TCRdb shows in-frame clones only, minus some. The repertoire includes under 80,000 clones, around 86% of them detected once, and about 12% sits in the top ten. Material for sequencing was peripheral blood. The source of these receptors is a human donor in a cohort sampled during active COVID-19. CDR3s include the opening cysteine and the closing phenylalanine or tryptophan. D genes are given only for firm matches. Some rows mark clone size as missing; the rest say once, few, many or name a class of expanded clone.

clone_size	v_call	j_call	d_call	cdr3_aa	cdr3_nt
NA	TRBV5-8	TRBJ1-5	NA	CASSLRGFQPQHF	TGTGCCAGCAGCTTGAGGGGATTTCAGCCCCAGCATTTT
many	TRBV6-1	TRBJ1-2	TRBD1	CASSERTGVFGYTF	TGTGCCAGCAGTGAACGGACAGGGGTGTTTGGCTACACCTTC
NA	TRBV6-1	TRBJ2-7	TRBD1	CASSGDRGTGRLGSYEQYF	TGTGCCAGCAGTGGCGACAGGGGTACAGGTCGGCTTGGCTCCTACGAGCAGTACTTC
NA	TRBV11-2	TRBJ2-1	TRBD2	CASREPGGYNEQFF	TGTGCCAGCAGGGAACCGGGGGGTTACAATGAGCAGTTCTTC
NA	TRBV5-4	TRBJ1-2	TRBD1	CASSLTKGAGYTF	TGTGCCAGCAGCTTAACGAAGGGGGCTGGCTACACCTTC
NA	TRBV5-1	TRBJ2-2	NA	CASSVGQRTGELFF	TGCGCCAGCAGCGTGGGACAACGCACCGGGGAGCTGTTTTTT
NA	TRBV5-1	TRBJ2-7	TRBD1	CASSTGQHSYEQYF	TGCGCCAGCAGCACGGGACAGCACTCCTACGAGCAGTACTTC
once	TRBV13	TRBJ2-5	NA	CASSLARSLETQYF	TGTGCCAGCAGCTTAGCGCGTTCGTTGGAGACCCAGTACTTC
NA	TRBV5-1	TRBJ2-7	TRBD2	CASSPPKAGGLNYEQYF	TGCGCCAGCAGCCCCCCTAAGGCGGGGGGATTGAACTACGAGCAGTACTTC
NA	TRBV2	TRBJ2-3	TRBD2	CASSTRLAGTDTQYF	TGTGCCAGCAGTACTCGACTAGCGGGTACAGATACGCAGTATTTT
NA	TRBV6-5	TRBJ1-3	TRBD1	CASSRDRAAGNTIYF	TGTGCCAGCAGCCGGGACAGGGCGGCTGGAAACACCATATATTTT
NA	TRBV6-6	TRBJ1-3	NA	CATSGHGNTIYF	TGTGCCACCTCAGGACACGGAAACACCATATATTTT
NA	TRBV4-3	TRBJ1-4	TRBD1	CASSQRTGTGSEKLFF	TGCGCCAGCAGCCAACGTACCGGGACAGGGAGTGAAAAACTGTTTTTT
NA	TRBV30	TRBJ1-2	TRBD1	CAWSPPAGGMGYGYTF	TGTGCCTGGAGTCCCCCAGCAGGGGGTATGGGGTATGGCTACACCTTC
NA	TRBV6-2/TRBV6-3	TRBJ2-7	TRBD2	CASSYSIVAGFSYEQYF	TGTGCCAGCAGTTACTCGATAGTAGCGGGTTTCTCCTACGAGCAGTACTTC
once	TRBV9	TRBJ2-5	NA	CASSVTSLTSLGETQYF	TGTGCCAGCAGCGTAACCTCTTTGACTAGTCTGGGAGAGACCCAGTACTTC
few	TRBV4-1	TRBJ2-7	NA	CASSLLWASGSYEQYF	TGCGCCAGCAGCCTCCTCTGGGCTTCAGGTTCCTACGAGCAGTACTTC
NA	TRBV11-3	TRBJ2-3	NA	CASSLDSREGTDTQYF	TGTGCCAGCAGCTTAGATAGCAGGGAAGGCACAGATACGCAGTATTTT
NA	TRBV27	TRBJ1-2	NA	CASSPAGIIYGYTF	TGTGCCAGCAGCCCGGCAGGGATTATCTATGGCTACACCTTC
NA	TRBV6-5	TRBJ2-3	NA	CASSSSDTQYF	TGTGCCAGCAGTTCGTCAGATACGCAGTATTTT
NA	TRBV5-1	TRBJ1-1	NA	CASSDLRAGERTFF	TGCGCCAGCAGTGACCTCAGGGCCGGTGAAAGGACTTTCTTT
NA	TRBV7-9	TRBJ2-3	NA	CASGEAGQESGDTQYF	TGTGCCAGCGGGGAGGCGGGGCAAGAGTCGGGAGATACGCAGTATTTT
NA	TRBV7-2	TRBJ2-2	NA	CASSLSFVSVGAGELFF	TGTGCCAGCAGCTTAAGTTTTGTCAGTGTAGGGGCCGGGGAGCTGTTTTTT
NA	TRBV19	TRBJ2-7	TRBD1	CASQRQGAWEQYF	TGTGCCAGTCAAAGGCAGGGGGCCTGGGAGCAGTACTTC
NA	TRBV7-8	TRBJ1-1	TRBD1	CASSLVEGTGGEAFF	TGTGCCAGCAGCTTAGTGGAAGGTACAGGGGGGGAAGCTTTCTTT
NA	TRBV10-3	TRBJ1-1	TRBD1	CAISPGTGGSNTEAFF	TGTGCCATAAGTCCCGGGACAGGGGGTTCGAACACTGAAGCTTTCTTT
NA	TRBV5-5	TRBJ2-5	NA	CASSSSDSAWETQYF	TGTGCCAGCAGCTCGTCCGACTCCGCCTGGGAGACCCAGTACTTC
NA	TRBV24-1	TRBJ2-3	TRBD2	CATSGSSGGTDTQYF	TGTGCCACCAGTGGTTCTAGCGGGGGCACAGATACGCAGTATTTT
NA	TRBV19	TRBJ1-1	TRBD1	CASSTGGGTEAFF	TGTGCCAGTAGCACAGGGGGGGGAACTGAAGCTTTCTTT
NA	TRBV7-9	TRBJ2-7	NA	CASAERDKREQYF	TGTGCCAGCGCGGAGCGGGACAAAAGAGAGCAGTACTTC
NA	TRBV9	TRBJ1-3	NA	CASSSSGQGGNTIYF	TGTGCCAGCAGCTCAAGTGGGCAGGGGGGAAACACCATATATTTT
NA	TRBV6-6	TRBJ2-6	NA	CASSPSSGANVLTF	TGTGCCAGCAGTCCCAGCTCTGGGGCCAACGTCCTGACTTTC
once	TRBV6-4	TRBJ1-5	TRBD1	CASSRQGANQPQHF	TGTGCCAGCAGTAGACAGGGGGCGAATCAGCCCCAGCATTTT
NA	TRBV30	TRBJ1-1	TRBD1	CAWSVPDRGTEAFF	TGTGCCTGGAGTGTACCCGACAGGGGCACTGAAGCTTTCTTT
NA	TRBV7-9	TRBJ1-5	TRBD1	CASSLPGQGDQPQHF	TGTGCCAGCAGCCTACCGGGACAGGGGGATCAGCCCCAGCATTTT
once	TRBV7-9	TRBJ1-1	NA	CASRLEGNAEAFF	TGTGCCAGCCGCTTGGAGGGTAACGCTGAAGCTTTCTTT
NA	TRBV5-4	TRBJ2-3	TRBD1	CASSLGGTGQDTQYF	TGTGCCAGCAGCTTGGGAGGGACAGGGCAAGATACGCAGTATTTT
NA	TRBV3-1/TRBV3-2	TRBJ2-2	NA	CASSERVGELFF	TGTGCCAGCAGCGAGAGGGTAGGGGAGCTGTTTTTT
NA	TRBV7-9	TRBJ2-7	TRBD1	CASSLGTGAYEQYF	TGTGCCAGCAGCCTAGGGACAGGGGCCTACGAGCAGTACTTC
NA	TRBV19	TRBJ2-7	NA	CASSISSATPYEQYF	TGTGCCAGTAGTATCTCCAGCGCGACCCCCTACGAGCAGTACTTC
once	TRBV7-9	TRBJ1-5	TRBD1	CASSLARIRDRKDQPQHF	TGTGCCAGCAGCTTAGCGCGAATCCGGGACAGGAAGGATCAGCCCCAGCATTTT
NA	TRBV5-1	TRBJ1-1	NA	CASSDTGNTEAFF	TGCGCCAGCAGTGATACAGGAAACACTGAAGCTTTCTTT
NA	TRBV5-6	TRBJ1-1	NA	CASRFTGTTEAFF	TGTGCCAGCAGGTTCACAGGTACCACTGAAGCTTTCTTT
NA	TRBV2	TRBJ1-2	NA	CASSPTSYGYTF	TGTGCCAGCAGCCCCACCAGCTATGGCTACACCTTC
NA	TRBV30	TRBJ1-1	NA	CAWSGQGIRGTEAFF	TGTGCCTGGAGTGGGCAGGGGATTCGGGGCACTGAAGCTTTCTTT
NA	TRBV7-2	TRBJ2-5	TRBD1	CASSLGFKGAQETQYF	TGTGCCAGCAGCTTAGGGTTCAAGGGGGCCCAAGAGACCCAGTACTTC
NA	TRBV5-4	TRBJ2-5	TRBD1	CASSRGQGQETQYF	TGTGCCAGCAGCCGCGGACAGGGCCAAGAGACCCAGTACTTC
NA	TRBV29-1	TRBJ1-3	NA	CSVGLDSSGNTIYF	TGCAGCGTTGGCCTGGACAGTTCTGGAAACACCATATATTTT
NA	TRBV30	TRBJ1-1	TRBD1	CAWSPLQGPDTEAFF	TGTGCCTGGAGCCCCCTACAGGGGCCCGACACTGAAGCTTTCTTT
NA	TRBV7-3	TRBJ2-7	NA	CASSPRLGGEQYF	TGTGCCAGCAGTCCCAGGTTGGGGGGCGAGCAGTACTTC
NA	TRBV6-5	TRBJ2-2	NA	CASHRDPTGELFF	TGTGCCAGCCACAGGGACCCTACCGGGGAGCTGTTTTTT
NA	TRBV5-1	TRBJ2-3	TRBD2	CASSRTSGGTDTQYF	TGCGCCAGCAGCAGGACTAGCGGGGGGACAGATACGCAGTATTTT
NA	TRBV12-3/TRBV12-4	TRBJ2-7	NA	CASSLLSSYEQYF	TGTGCCAGCAGTTTGTTGAGCTCCTACGAGCAGTACTTC
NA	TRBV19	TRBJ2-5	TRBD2	CASSIVLAGGETQYF	TGTGCCAGTAGTATAGTACTAGCGGGGGGGGAGACCCAGTACTTC
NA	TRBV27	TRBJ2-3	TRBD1	CASSSRDRVHTDTQYF	TGTGCCAGCTCCTCCCGGGACAGGGTCCACACAGATACGCAGTATTTT
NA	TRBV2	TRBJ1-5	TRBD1	CASSMSDRGNQPQHF	TGTGCCAGCAGCATGTCGGACAGGGGGAATCAGCCCCAGCATTTT
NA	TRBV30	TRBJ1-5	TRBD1	CAWGTDRSNQPQHF	TGTGCCTGGGGGACAGACCGTAGCAATCAGCCCCAGCATTTT
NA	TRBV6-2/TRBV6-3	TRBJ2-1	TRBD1	CASSYRQGGNNEQFF	TGTGCCAGCAGTTACCGACAGGGGGGAAACAATGAGCAGTTCTTC
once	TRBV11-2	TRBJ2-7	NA	CASRRSRGYSSYEQYF	TGTGCCAGCAGACGGAGTAGGGGGTACAGCTCCTACGAGCAGTACTTC
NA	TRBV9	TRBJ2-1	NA	CASSVDTDAHRRFF	TGTGCCAGCAGCGTAGACACAGACGCCCATCGACGGTTCTTC